This T cell receptor beta chain was identified in a study of blood T cells in healthy people across ages. Between the trimmed V and J ends, which lost 5 bases and 5 bases, there was a span of 18 bases. This CDR3 has 16 amino acids. CDR1 SGHTA and CDR2 FQGTGA come from the germline V gene. A sample-barcoded 5' primer and a J-beta primer mix were used in a second PCR of about 7 to 12 cycles. Researchers report that a template-switch adaptor with 12 random nucleotides tagged each cDNA molecule. TCRdb reanalysed the 5' RACE reads using MiXCR and keeps one entry per CDR3 protein. The sample shows 1 million or so distinct CDR3 sequences, more than 35% of them seen only once.

The sequenced sample was blood. The chain recombines TRBV7-3 with TRBJ2-2; D is perhaps TRBD2 (5 bases). The receptor was derived from an older woman in good health. CDR3 loop: CASSPRPGGSTGELFF. The CDR3 bases are TGTGCCAGCAGCCCCCGCCCAGGAGGATCAACCGGGGAGCTGTTTTTT.